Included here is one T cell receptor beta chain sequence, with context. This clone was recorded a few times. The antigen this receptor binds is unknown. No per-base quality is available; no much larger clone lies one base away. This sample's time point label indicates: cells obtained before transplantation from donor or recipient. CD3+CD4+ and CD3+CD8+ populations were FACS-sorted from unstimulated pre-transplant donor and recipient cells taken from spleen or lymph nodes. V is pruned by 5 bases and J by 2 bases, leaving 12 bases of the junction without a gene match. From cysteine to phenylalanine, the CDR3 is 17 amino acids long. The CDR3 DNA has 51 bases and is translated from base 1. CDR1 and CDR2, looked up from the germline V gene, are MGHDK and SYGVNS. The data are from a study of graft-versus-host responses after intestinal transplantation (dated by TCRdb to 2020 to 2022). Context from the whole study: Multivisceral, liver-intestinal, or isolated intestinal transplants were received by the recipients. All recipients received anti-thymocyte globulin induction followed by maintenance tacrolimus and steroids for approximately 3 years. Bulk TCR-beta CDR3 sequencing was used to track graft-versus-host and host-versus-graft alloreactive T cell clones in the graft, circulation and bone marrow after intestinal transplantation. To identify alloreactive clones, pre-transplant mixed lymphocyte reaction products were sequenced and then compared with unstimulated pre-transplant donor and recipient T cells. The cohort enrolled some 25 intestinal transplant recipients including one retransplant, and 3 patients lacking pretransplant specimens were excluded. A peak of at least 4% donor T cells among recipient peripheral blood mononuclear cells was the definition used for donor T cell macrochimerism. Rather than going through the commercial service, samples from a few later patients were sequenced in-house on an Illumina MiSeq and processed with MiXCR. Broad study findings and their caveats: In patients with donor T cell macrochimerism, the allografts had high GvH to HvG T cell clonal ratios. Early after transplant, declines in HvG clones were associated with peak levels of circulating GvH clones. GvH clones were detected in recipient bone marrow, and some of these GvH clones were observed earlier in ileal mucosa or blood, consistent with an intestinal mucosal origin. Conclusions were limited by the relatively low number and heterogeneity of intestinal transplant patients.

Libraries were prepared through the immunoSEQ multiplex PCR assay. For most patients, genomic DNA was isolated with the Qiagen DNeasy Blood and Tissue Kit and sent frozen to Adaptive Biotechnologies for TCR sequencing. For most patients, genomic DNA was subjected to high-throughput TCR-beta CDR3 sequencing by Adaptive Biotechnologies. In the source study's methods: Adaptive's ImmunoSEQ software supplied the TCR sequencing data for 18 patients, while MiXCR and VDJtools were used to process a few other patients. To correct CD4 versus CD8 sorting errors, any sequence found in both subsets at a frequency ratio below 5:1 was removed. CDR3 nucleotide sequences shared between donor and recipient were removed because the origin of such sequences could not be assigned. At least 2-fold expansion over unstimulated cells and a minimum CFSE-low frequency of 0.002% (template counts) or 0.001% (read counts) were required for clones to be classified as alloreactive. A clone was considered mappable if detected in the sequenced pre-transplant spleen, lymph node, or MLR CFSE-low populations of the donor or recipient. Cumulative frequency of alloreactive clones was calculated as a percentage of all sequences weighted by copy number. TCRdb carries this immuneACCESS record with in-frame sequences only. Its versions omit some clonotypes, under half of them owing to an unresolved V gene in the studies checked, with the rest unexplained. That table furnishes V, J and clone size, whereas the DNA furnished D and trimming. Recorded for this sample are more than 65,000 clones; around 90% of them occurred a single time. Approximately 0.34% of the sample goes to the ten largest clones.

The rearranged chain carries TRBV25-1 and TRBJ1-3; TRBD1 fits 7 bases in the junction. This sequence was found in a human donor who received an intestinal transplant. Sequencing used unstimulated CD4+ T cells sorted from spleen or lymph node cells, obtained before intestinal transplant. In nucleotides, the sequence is TGTGCCAGCAGTCCCCAGCGACAGGGTTCAGCTGGAAACACCATATATTTT. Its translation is CASSPQRQGSAGNTIYF.